The next 10 T cell receptor beta chains were all read from a single sample in a study of T cells in localized non-small cell lung cancer. Here immunoSEQ multiplex PCR was the method, and the copy in TCRdb shows in-frame clones only, minus some. This table holds 19,000 or so clones, approximately 88% found once. Sequencing used peripheral blood mononuclear cells, obtained before any cancer treatment. These receptors were collected from a male donor at least 60 years old with stage II lung adenocarcinoma.

V gene TRBV15 combines with J gene TRBJ1-2; D is ambiguous. Germline V CDR1 and CDR2: LNHNV, YYDKDF (reference sequence). Trimming cost V 0 bases and J 5 bases, with 10 bases left between them. The CDR3 sequence is 14 residues long. The CDR3 sequence is CATSRDHTAYGYTF. For the CDR3, the DNA is TGTGCCACCAGCAGAGATCACACAGCATATGGCTACACCTTC.

The genes are TRBV2 and TRBJ1-3, with D perhaps TRBD1 (6 bases). Germline V gene data show CDR1 as SNHLY and CDR2 as FYNNEI. V dropped 8 bases and J dropped 4 bases, with 12 bases sitting between them. The CDR3 spans 13 residues. The CDR3 DNA reads TGTGCCAGCTCGCGGGACACGGGAAACACCATATATTTT. Protein product: CASSRDTGNTIYF.

The rearrangement links TRBV5-1 to TRBJ2-7; 9 positions match TRBD2. This CDR3 has 15 amino acids. The V gene end was trimmed by 0 bases and the J gene end by 4 bases; junction bases not matched to a gene: 5. CDR1 SGHRS and CDR2 YFSETQ come from the germline V gene. The CDR3 DNA reads as TGCGCCAGCAGCTTGGGACTAGCGGCCTTATACGAGCAGTACTTC. It specifies CASSLGLAALYEQYF.

The chain recombines TRBV4-1 with TRBJ1-4; a weak D match, TRBD1 (6 bases). V was trimmed by 4 bases and J by 8 bases, leaving 11 bases between them. CDR1 and CDR2 from the germline V gene are MGHRA and YSYEKL. The CDR3 has 13 residues. The CDR3 spells CASSPSGTEKLFF. In nucleotides, the CDR3 is TGCGCCAGCAGCCCGAGCGGGACAGAAAAACTGTTTTTT.

V and J are TRBV7-2 and TRBJ2-3, with 11 bases matching TRBD2. Per germline, CDR1 SGHTA and CDR2 FQGNSA. The CDR3 length is 16 residues. V trimming: 1 base; J trimming: 2 bases; junction bases outside the gene matches: 2. The CDR3 coding sequence is TGTGCCAGCAGCTTAGTACTAGCGGGAGCCACAGATACGCAGTATTTT. It specifies CASSLVLAGATDTQYF.

CDR3 sequence (DNA): TGTGCCAGCAGCCGACATCTGCTGAAGGGGAATCCCTACGAGCAGTACTTC. This gives the protein CASSRHLLKGNPYEQYF. The V and J genes are TRBV7-9 and TRBJ2-7; D is possibly TRBD1 (5 bases). The CDR3 covers 17 residues. Trimming left V 5 bases short and J 2 bases short, with 22 bases between. Germline-derived CDR1 and CDR2 are SEHNR and FQNEAQ (reference sequence).

The chain carries TRBV19 and TRBJ2-2, with D perhaps matching TRBD2 (6 bases). Trimming shortened V by 1 base and J by 4 bases, and 13 bases separated the two germline ends. Germline lookup yields CDR1 LNHDA and CDR2 SQIVND (reference sequence). The CDR3 loop spans 16 amino acids. CDR3 coding DNA: TGTGCCAGTAGTATAGTTCCGGGAGTGATCACCGGGGAGCTGTTTTTT. Translation: CASSIVPGVITGELFF.

CDR3 loop: CASRVSGSYEQYF. CDR3 DNA sequence: TGTGCCAGCAGGGTATCGGGAAGCTACGAGCAGTACTTC. The V gene is TRBV2, the J gene TRBJ2-7, with D tentatively TRBD2 (5 bases). V was clipped by 6 bases and J by 3 bases, with 12 bases between them. This CDR3 contains 13 residues. Germline V gene sequence: CDR1 SNHLY, CDR2 FYNNEI.

Only one count was recorded for this clone. This chain links TRBV27 with TRBJ1-3, with D unresolved. Trimming cost V 4 bases and J 0 bases, with 4 bases left between them. In germline, CDR1 is MNHEY, CDR2 SMNVEV (reference sequence). The CDR3 runs 13 residues. The CDR3 DNA follows: TGTGCCAGCAGTTCCCTCTCTGGAAACACCATATATTTT. Translated, it gives CASSSLSGNTIYF.

This sequence joins TRBV28 and TRBJ2-3; D unresolved. CDR3 length equals 13 residues. The germline V gene encodes CDR1 MDHEN and CDR2 SYDVKM. The V and J ends lost 7 bases and 0 bases respectively, with 8 bases between them. The CDR3 region is CASKSPSTDTQYF. CDR3 nucleotide sequence: TGTGCCAGCAAATCCCCTAGCACAGATACGCAGTATTTT.